This T cell receptor beta chain was documented in a study of beta chain features in type 1 diabetes (dated by TCRdb to 2017 to 2018). At the level of the whole study: Mean age, gender distribution, total cell number and subset yield did not differ between patients and healthy donors. A total of roughly 98,000,000 sorted cells were examined across all samples, and RNA yield correlated strongly with the number of cells per subset. In the study, recently diagnosed type 1 diabetes patients and matched healthy donors were compared on the TCRB repertoires of their sorted circulating CD4+ T cell subsets. Regulatory and stem cell-like memory subsets were obtained from only 8 patients and about eight healthy donors, while naive and central memory subsets were obtained from all 30 or so donors.

From each donor, a single peripheral blood sample of 100 to 150 mL on average was drawn into heparinised tubes. A BD FACSAria II and a panel including CD45RO, CCR7, CD25, CD127, CD95 and CD27 were used to sort naive, central memory, regulatory and stem cell-like memory CD4+ T cells. A purity above 95% was achieved for all sorted populations. Right away, PBMCs were isolated by Lymphoprep density gradient centrifugation and were stained directly, with no culture step. So that batch effects would be minimized, each experiment stained and sorted samples in pairs, pairing one healthy donor with one patient. The High Capacity cDNA Reverse Transcription Kit was used to reverse transcribe all of the isolated RNA, meaning that expressed TCRB transcripts were what got sequenced. Deep immunoSEQ sequencing was performed on naive, central memory and regulatory T cell samples, with an average of roughly 3.5 million total reads per sample. Sorted cells were lysed in RLT buffer and RNA was extracted with DNase-treated RNeasy Micro or Mini kits, depending on cell number. Each cell subset was processed separately to prevent cross-contamination, with patient and healthy donor samples processed together. TCRB sequences were amplified from cDNA with the immunoSEQ multiplex PCR, producing 87-bp fragments spanning the CDR3 region. Sequencing of the amplicons was performed on the Illumina HiSeq platform. As for how the authors treated the data: PCR bias was computationally corrected using synthetic template baselines, reads within Hamming distance 2 were collapsed, and singletons that could not be merged were discarded. Reads were aligned against IMGT so that V, D and J genes, CDR3 length and insertions or deletions at six rearrangement sites could be assigned. Within each subset, clonotype counts were normalized to sorted cell number, after which true diversity and Gini coefficients were computed with the tcR R package. The overlap coefficient, calculated on TCRB nucleotide sequences, was used to quantify repertoire sharing. Out-of-frame TCRB sequences from naive cells were analyzed as a proxy for the pre-selection repertoire. Not all clones reach the TCRdb copy of this immuneACCESS table, which keeps in-frame sequences only. Checked studies attribute under half of the gap to unresolved V genes and leave the rest unexplained. Clonal size and the V and J genes are those of that table, whereas D and trimming came from the DNA. In all, the sample holds about 340,000 clones, and roughly 13% of those were seen once. Together, the top ten hold over 0.014% of the sample.

Clipping removes 6 bases from V and 8 bases from J, with 6 as the unmatched junction base count. From its cysteine to its phenylalanine, the CDR3 spans 14 amino acids. Solely the CDR3 DNA is kept, with 42 bases framed from the first base. The germline V gene (reference sequence) yields MNHNY for CDR1 and SVGAGI for CDR2. General findings and caveats noted by the study authors: Shorter templates might have been favored by PCR, but patient and control samples were amplified and corrected together, so both groups would have been affected equally by any skew. Naive, central memory and regulatory TCRB repertoires appeared to be more alike among patients than among healthy donors. Sequencing cDNA rather than genomic DNA could over-represent highly expressing activated cells, although activation and CD3 levels did not differ between groups. A moderate but significant shortening of TCRB CDR3 length was observed in type 1 diabetes patients in all four CD4+ subsets. Fewer insertions and more nucleotide deletions at VDJ recombination sites were observed in patients with type 1 diabetes, implying thymic rearrangement abnormalities. Because the HLA sub-analyses included only small numbers of individuals, any influence of HLA type on TCRB rearrangement was left unresolved.

Note on this clone: Its antigen remains unidentified. No base-level quality is on record; no much larger clone is a single base apart.

The sample consisted of naive CD4+ T cells from blood. The cell subset or site label for this specimen denotes: true naive CD4+ T cells. The source of this sequence is a woman under 30 with type 1 diabetes. Recombination joined TRBV6-6 with TRBJ2-1; a stretch of 11 junction bases matches TRBD2. The sequence in DNA is TGTGCCAGCAGACTAGCGGGAGTCTCTGATGAGCAGTTCTTC. It translates to CASRLAGVSDEQFF.